This TCR beta chain was documented in a study of tumor-infiltrating lymphocytes in primary liver carcinoma. Notes on this clonotype: Since the CDR3 does not end with the conserved phenylalanine or tryptophan, this likely comes from a read error.

Total RNA amounting to roughly 450 ng was the source from which TCR beta cDNA was made with a constant-region primer. ARM-PCR was slightly modified, and three nested multiplex PCR rounds with it gave rise to the TCR beta libraries. For 10 cycles apiece, the opening two PCR rounds ran with TRBV1-TRBV30 forward primers and a C-beta reverse primer. Each CDR3 protein gets one entry after TCRdb re-called the multiplex PCR reads with MiXCR. This sample yields about 130,000 distinct CDR3 sequences, of which 64% are seen a single time; roughly 7.9% belongs to the top ten. Germline CDR1 is SGHAT and CDR2 is FQDESV (reference sequence). The CDR3 contains 14 residues. Between about 19 and 34 mg of unsorted bulk tissue served as the source from which RNA and DNA were co-extracted.

The chain has TRBV11-1 and TRBJ2-3; no firm D call. Sequencing used liver tumor tissue from sampling region 3. Subset noted: tumor region T3, left-lateral pole. The sequence derives from a woman in her sixties with primary liver carcinoma and hepatitis B virus infection. CDR3 in amino acids: CTSSLGQSTDTQYL. CDR3 DNA sequence: TGTACCAGTAGCTTAGGGCAGAGCACAGATACGCAGTATCTT.